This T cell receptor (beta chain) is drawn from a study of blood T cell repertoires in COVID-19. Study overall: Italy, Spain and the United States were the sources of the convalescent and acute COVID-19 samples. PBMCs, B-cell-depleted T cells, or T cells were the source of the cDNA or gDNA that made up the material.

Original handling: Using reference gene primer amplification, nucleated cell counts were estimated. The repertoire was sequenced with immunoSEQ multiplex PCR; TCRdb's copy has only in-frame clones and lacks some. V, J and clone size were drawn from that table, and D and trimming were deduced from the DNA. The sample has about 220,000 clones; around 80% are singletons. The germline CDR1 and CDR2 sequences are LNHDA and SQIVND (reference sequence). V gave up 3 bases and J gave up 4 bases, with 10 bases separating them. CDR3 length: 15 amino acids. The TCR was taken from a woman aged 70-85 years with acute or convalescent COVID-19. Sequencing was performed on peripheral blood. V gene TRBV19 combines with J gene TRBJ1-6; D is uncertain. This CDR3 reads CASSITDRYNSPLHF. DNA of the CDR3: TGTGCCAGTAGTATCACCGATCGGTATAATTCACCCCTCCACTTT.